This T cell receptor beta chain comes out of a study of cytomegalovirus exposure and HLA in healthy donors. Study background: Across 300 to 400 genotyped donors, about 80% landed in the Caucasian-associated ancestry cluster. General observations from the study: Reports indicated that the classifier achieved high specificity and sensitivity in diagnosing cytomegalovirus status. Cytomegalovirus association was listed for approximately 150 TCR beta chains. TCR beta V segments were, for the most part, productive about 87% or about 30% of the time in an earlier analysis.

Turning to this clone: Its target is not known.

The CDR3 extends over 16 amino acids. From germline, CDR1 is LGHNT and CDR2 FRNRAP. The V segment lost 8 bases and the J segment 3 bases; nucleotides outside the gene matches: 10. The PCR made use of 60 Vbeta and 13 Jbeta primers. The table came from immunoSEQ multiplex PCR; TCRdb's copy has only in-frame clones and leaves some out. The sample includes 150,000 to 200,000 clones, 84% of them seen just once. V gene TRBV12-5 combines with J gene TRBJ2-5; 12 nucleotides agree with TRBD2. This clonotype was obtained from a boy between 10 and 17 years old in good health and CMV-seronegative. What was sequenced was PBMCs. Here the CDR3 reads CASPSGGAWDKETQYF. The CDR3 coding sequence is TGTGCTAGTCCTAGCGGGGGGGCATGGGATAAAGAGACCCAGTACTTC.